This T cell receptor beta chain was obtained from a study of shared clonotypes between healthy human individuals. Study results and limitations: About 5% of naive CD4 clonotypes were shared across four donors.

The authors ran the assay at deep level. Assay used: immunoSEQ multiplex PCR; TCRdb lists only in-frame clones, some missing. This sample has 1.5 million to 2.5 million clones; around 96% occur once, and the top ten carry 1.2%. Turning to this clone: Antigen unknown.

CD45RO negativity and positive selection for CCR7 defined naive CD8 cells, a population that excluded terminally differentiated effector memory CD45RA+ cells. The sequenced material came from naive CD8+ T cells sorted from blood. The TCR was taken from a man younger than 35 in good health.

CDR3 sequence (DNA): TGTGCCAGCACCGGTAGCGGGAGGGGTCCAGATACGCAGTATTTT. Translation: CASTGSGRGPDTQYF. This chain uses TRBV7-9 with TRBJ2-3, with TRBD2 identical over 11 bases. The CDR3 is made up of 15 amino acids. The V segment lost 7 bases and the J segment 4 bases; nucleotides outside the gene matches: 7. Germline V gene data show CDR1 as SEHNR and CDR2 as FQNEAQ (reference sequence). Full variable domain (rest looked up from reference TRBV7-9 and TRBJ2-3): DTGVSQNPRHKITKRGQNVTFRCDPISEHNRLYWYRQTLGQGPEFLTYFQNEAQLEKSRLLSDRFSAERPKGSFSTLEIQRTEQGDSAMYLCASTGSGRGPDTQYFGPGTRLTVL.